The clone carrying this T cell receptor (beta chain) was seen only a few times. This sample was included in a study of cytomegalovirus exposure and HLA in healthy donors. PCR employed 60 Vbeta and 13 Jbeta primers. Sequenced by immunoSEQ multiplex PCR; TCRdb stores in-frame clones only, minus some. Here the sample spans roughly 100,000 clones, roughly a tenth being singletons. From germline, CDR1 is LNHNV and CDR2 YYDKDF (reference sequence). The CDR3 spans 12 residues. The ends lost 8 bases at V and 3 bases at J; junction bases unmatched: 2. The TCR originated in a man in his forties or fifties in good health and CMV-seropositive. Sample: PBMCs. This rearrangement joins TRBV15 to TRBJ2-7; 9 bases are a match to TRBD1. DNA of the CDR3: TGTGCCACCGGACAGGGGAGCTACGAGCAGTACTTC. It is translated as CATGQGSYEQYF.